These 13 T cell receptor beta chains share one sample of origin, sequenced in a study of T cell responses to AZD1222 COVID-19 vaccine. Clones were sequenced by immunoSEQ multiplex PCR, and TCRdb holds only the in-frame ones, with some missing. Of roughly 80,000 clones listed, 70% to 90% are singletons. Sequencing used peripheral blood, obtained 28 days after the second AZD1222 dose. The receptors here all came from an adult who received the AZD1222 COVID-19 vaccine.

This rearrangement joins TRBV18 to TRBJ1-4; TRBD1 agrees at 11 bases. V lost 3 bases, J lost 12 bases, and 0 bases stayed unmatched. Per germline, CDR1 KGHSH and CDR2 LQKENI. This CDR3 is 12 amino acids long. The CDR3 protein is CASSPGQGELFF. The CDR3, as DNA: TGTGCCAGCTCACCGGGACAGGGGGAACTGTTTTTT.

V usage is TRBV10-2 and J usage is TRBJ2-1; a possible D gene is TRBD2 (6 bases). The CDR3 consists of 14 residues. CDR1 is WSHSY and CDR2 is SAAADI in the germline V gene. Trimming removed 8 bases at V and 7 bases at J, with 18 bases between. The CDR3 region is CASHFAGFSNEQFF. CDR3 nucleotides: TGCGCCAGCCATTTCGCGGGGTTTTCAAATGAGCAGTTCTTC.

This clone has only one observation. The V gene is TRBV5-6, the J gene TRBJ2-1; D might be TRBD1 (6 bases). Trimming took off 0 bases at V and 4 bases at J, with 11 bases between the two ends. Germline V gene sequence: CDR1 SGHDT, CDR2 YYEEEE. There are 15 residues in the CDR3. The CDR3 spells CASSLGTAAYNEQFF. CDR3 DNA: TGTGCCAGCAGCTTGGGGACAGCAGCTTACAATGAGCAGTTCTTC.

This clone came up once. The chain joins TRBV11-1 to TRBJ2-7; D perhaps matches TRBD2 (5 bases). The CDR3 is 15 amino acids. Trimming pared 2 bases from V and 4 bases from J, leaving 15 bases between. The germline V gene has CDR1 SGHAT and CDR2 FQDESV (reference sequence). CDR3 nucleotide sequence: TGTGCCAGCAGCTTAAGCGGCCAGACTGGATACGAGCAGTACTTC. This translates into CASSLSGQTGYEQYF.

The V gene is TRBV6-2 or TRBV6-3, the J gene TRBJ2-2; D is uncertain. From germline, CDR1 is MNHEY and CDR2 SVGEGT. Trimming cost V 3 bases and J 6 bases, with 14 bases left between them. The CDR3 totals 15 residues. CDR3 sequence reads: CASSYRDPGAGELFF. Here the CDR3 DNA reads TGTGCCAGCAGTTATCGTGACCCTGGGGCCGGGGAGCTGTTTTTT.

V is TRBV3-1 (or the pseudogene TRBV3-2) and J is TRBJ2-2, with a possible D match to TRBD2 (5 bases). The CDR3 has 15 residues. Germline-derived CDR1 and CDR2 are LGHDT and YNNKEL (reference sequence). V was shortened by 2 bases and J by 1 base, with 8 bases between the two germline ends. The CDR3 spells CASSQPGRNTGELFF. The CDR3 DNA is TGTGCCAGCAGCCAACCGGGGAGGAACACCGGGGAGCTGTTTTTT.

The J gene is TRBJ2-7, the V gene TRBV28, with 8 bases identical to TRBD2. The J segment lost 6 bases and the V segment lost 6 bases, leaving 13 bases of the junction unmatched. This CDR3 is 15 amino acids long. The germline V gene has CDR1 MDHEN and CDR2 SYDVKM. CDR3 protein: CASSLGAGGPGEQYF. The CDR3 DNA is TGTGCCAGCAGCCTAGGGGCGGGGGGCCCGGGCGAGCAGTACTTC.

V and J are TRBV6-5 and TRBJ1-2; the D gene is possibly TRBD1 (6 bases). The CDR3 has 13 residues. Germline V gene data show CDR1 as MNHEY and CDR2 as SVGAGI. V lost 2 bases, J lost 4 bases, and 8 bases lay in between. The CDR3 coding sequence is TGTGCCAGCAGTTACGGGGGCTTCTATGGCTACACCTTC. Amino acids: CASSYGGFYGYTF.

The chain links TRBV21-1 to TRBJ2-1; the D segment call TRBD2 is taken from the table without a DNA check. TRBV21-1 is a pseudogene locus. CDR3 length: 13 residues. For the CDR3, the DNA is TGTGCCAGCAGGACCGGGACTAGCGATGAGCAGTTCTTC. Residues: CASRTGTSDEQFF.

V gene TRBV28 combines with J gene TRBJ2-1; D perhaps matches TRBD1 (5 bases). The length of the CDR3 is 13 residues. Trimming removed 7 bases at V and 6 bases at J, with 13 bases between. Germline CDR1 MDHEN, CDR2 SYDVKM. The CDR3 nucleotides read TGTGCCAGCACTCAGGAAGGGGTCAATGAGCAGTTCTTC. This translates into CASTQEGVNEQFF.

This clone was observed once. This chain joins TRBV7-2 and TRBJ2-2, with 8 positions matching TRBD2. Germline trimming cut 5 bases from V and 6 bases from J; bases unmatched to any gene: 8. This CDR3 contains 15 residues. Germline assignment: CDR1 SGHTA and CDR2 FQGNSA. CDR3 sequence reads: CASSLRTGGSGELFF. The DNA of the CDR3 is TGTGCCAGCAGCCTTCGGACGGGGGGGTCCGGGGAGCTGTTTTTT.

This clone was seen only once. V is TRBV7-2 and J is TRBJ2-7; 9 positions agree with TRBD1. This CDR3 is built from 14 residues. The germline CDR1 and CDR2 sequences are SGHTA and FQGNSA. V shed 8 bases and J 0 bases; nucleotides not matched to a gene: 5. The CDR3 is CASGRQGGSYEQYF. The CDR3 DNA is TGTGCCAGCGGTCGACAGGGGGGCTCCTACGAGCAGTACTTC.

The V call is TRBV4-1, the J call TRBJ1-2, with D unresolved. The germline V gene has CDR1 MGHRA and CDR2 YSYEKL. Trimming shortened V by 2 bases and J by 3 bases, and 4 bases separated the two germline ends. The CDR3 covers 12 residues. The CDR3 here is CASSQTDYGYTF. Here the CDR3 DNA reads TGCGCCAGCAGCCAAACAGACTATGGCTACACCTTC.